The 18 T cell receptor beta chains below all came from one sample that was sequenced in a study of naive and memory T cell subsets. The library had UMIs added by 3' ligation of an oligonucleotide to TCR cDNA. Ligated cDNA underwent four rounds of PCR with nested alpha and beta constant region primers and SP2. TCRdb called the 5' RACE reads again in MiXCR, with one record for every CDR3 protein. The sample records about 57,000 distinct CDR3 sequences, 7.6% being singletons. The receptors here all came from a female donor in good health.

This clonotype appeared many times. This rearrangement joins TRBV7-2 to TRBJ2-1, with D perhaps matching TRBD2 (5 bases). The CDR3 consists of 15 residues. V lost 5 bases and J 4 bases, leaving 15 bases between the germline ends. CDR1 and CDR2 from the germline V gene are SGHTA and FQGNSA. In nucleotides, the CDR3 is TGTGCCAGCAGCCCCTCGGCGGGTGTTTACAATGAGCAGTTCTTC. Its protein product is CASSPSAGVYNEQFF. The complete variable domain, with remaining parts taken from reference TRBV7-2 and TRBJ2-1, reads GAGVSQSPSNKVTEKGKDVELRCDPISGHTALYWYRQSLGQGLEFLIYFQGNSAPDKSGLPSDRFSAERTGGSVSTLTIQRTQQEDSAVYLCASSPSAGVYNEQFFGPGTRLTVL.

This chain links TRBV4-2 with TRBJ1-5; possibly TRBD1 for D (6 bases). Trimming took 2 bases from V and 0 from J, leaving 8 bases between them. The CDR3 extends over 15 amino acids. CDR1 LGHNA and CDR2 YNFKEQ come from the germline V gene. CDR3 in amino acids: CASSQRDISNQPQHF. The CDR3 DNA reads TGTGCCAGCAGCCAACGGGACATTAGCAATCAGCCCCAGCATTTT.

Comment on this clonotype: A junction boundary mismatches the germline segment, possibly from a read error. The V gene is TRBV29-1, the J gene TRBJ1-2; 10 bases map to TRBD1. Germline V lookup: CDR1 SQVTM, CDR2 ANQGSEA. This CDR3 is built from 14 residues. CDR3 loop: CSVEQWDRGNGDTF. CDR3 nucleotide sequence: TGCAGCGTTGAGCAGTGGGACAGGGGAAATGGCGACACCTTC.

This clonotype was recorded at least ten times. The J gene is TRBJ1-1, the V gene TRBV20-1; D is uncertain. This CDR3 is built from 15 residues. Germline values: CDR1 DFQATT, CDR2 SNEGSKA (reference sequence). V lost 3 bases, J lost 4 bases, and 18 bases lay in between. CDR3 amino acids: CSARAPRFVATEAFF. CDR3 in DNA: TGCAGTGCTAGGGCTCCCCGGTTCGTGGCCACTGAAGCTTTCTTT.

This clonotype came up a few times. This CDR3 reads CASKSTSYQETQYF. The CDR3 region has the DNA TGTGCCAGCAAGAGTACCTCGTACCAAGAGACCCAGTACTTC. The gene calls are TRBV5-4 and TRBJ2-5; D remains ambiguous. Trimming cost V 6 bases and J 0 bases, with 12 bases left between them. CDR3 length: 14 residues. Per the germline V gene, CDR1 is SGHNT and CDR2 is YYREEE (reference sequence).

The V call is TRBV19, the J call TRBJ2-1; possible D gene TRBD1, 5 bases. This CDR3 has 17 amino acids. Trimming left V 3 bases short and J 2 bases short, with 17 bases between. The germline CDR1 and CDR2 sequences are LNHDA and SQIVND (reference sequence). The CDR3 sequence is CASSIALGPYAYNEQFF. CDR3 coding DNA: TGTGCCAGTAGTATCGCCCTGGGGCCTTACGCCTACAATGAGCAGTTCTTC. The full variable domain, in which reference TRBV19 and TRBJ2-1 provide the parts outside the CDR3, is DGGITQSPKYLFRKEGQNVTLSCEQNLNHDAMYWYRQDPGQGLRLIYYSQIVNDFQKGDIAEGYSVSREKKESFPLTVTSAQKNPTAFYLCASSIALGPYAYNEQFFGPGTRLTVL.

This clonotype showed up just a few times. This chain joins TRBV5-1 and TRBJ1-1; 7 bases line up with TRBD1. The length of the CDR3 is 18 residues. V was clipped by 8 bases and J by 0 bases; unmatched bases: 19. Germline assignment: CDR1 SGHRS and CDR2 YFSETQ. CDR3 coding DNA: TGCGCCAGTTTACCCGCCCAGGGACAGATTAAAATGAACACTGAAGCTTTCTTT. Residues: CASLPAQGQIKMNTEAFF.

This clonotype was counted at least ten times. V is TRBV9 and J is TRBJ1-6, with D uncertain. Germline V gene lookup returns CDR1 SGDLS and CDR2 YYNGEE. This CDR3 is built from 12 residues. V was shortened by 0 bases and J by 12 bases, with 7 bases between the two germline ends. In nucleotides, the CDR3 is TGTGCCAGCAGCGTAGTTGGTCAACCCCTCCACTTT. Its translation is CASSVVGQPLHF.

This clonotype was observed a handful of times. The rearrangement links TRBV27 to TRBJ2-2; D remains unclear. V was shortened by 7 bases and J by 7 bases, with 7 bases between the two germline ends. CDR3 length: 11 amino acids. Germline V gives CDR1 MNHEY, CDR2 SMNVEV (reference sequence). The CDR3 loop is CASIGYGELFF. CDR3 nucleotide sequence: TGTGCCAGCATTGGGTACGGGGAGCTGTTTTTT.

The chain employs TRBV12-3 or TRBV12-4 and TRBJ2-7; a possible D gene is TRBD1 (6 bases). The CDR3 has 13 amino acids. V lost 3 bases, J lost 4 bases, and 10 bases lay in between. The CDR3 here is CASSFRGEYEQYF. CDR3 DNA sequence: TGTGCCAGCAGTTTCAGGGGCGAATACGAGCAGTACTTC.

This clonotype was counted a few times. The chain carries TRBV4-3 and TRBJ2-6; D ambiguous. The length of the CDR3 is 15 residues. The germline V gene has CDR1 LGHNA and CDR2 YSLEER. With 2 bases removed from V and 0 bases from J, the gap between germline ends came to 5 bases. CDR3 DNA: TGCGCCAGCAGCCAATTTGGCTCTGGGGCCAACGTCCTGACTTTC. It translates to CASSQFGSGANVLTF.

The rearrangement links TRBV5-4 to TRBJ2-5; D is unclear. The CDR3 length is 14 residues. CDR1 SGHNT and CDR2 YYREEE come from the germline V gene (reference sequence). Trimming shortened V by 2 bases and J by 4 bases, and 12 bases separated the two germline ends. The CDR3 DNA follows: TGTGCCAGCAGCTTTAGGACGCGTGGAGAGACCCAGTACTTC. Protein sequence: CASSFRTRGETQYF.

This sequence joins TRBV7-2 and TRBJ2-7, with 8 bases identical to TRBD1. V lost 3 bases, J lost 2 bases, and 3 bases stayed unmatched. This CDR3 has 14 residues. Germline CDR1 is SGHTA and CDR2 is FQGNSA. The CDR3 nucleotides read TGTGCCAGCAGCTTCTGGACAGGGCCCTACGAGCAGTACTTC. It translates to CASSFWTGPYEQYF.

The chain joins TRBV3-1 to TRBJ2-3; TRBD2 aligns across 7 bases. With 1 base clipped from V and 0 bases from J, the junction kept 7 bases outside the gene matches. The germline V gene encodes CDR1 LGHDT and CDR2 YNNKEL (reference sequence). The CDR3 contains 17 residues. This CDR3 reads CASSQAGGGLSTDTQYF. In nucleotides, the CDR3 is TGTGCCAGCAGCCAAGCGGGAGGCGGCCTAAGCACAGATACGCAGTATTTT.

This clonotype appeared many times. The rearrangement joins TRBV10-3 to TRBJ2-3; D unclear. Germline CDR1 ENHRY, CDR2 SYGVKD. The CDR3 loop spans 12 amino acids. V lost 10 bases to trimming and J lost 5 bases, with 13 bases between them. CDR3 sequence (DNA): TGTGCCACCTCGAGGTTGCAAGATACGCAGTATTTT. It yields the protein CATSRLQDTQYF.

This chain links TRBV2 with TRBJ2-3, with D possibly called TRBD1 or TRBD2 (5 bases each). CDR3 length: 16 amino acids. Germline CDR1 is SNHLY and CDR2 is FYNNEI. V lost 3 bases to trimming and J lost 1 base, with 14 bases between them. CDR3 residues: CASSDIGTPGTDTQYF. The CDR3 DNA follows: TGTGCCAGCAGTGACATAGGGACCCCAGGCACAGATACGCAGTATTTT.

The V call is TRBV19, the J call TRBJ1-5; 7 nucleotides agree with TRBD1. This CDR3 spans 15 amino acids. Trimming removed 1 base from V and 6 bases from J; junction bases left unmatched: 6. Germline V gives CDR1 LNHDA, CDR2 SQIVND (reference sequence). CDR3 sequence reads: CASSIGDSLFQPQHF. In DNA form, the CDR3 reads TGTGCCAGTAGTATAGGGGACAGTTTATTTCAGCCCCAGCATTTT.

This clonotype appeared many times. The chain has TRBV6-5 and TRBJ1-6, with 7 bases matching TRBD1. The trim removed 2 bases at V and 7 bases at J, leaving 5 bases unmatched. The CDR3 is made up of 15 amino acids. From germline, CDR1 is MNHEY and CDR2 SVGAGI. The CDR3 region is CASSYETGTNSPLHF. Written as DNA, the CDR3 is TGTGCCAGCAGTTACGAGACAGGGACGAATTCACCCCTCCACTTT.